One TCR beta chain is described in this entry. The sample comes from a study of blood T cell repertoires in COVID-19. At the level of the study: The United States, Italy and Spain were the sources of the acute and convalescent COVID-19 samples. T cells, B-cell-depleted T cells, or PBMCs supplied cDNA or gDNA.

The V end was cut by 1 base, the J end by 2 bases, with 11 bases between. CDR1 and CDR2 from the germline V gene are SGHDN and FVKESK. CDR3 length: 15 amino acids. Using immunoSEQ multiplex PCR, the repertoire was profiled, and TCRdb retains in-frame clones only, with some absent. The table includes a few hundred thousand clones, approximately 90% detected once. The source of this sequence is a man younger than 30 with active or convalescent COVID-19. The sample was peripheral blood. The chain recombines TRBV14 with TRBJ2-5, with D possibly being TRBD2 (5 bases). CDR3 region: CASSQVGGGQETQYF. The CDR3 coding sequence is TGTGCCAGCAGCCAAGTAGGTGGAGGACAAGAGACCCAGTACTTC.